Listed below are T cell receptor beta chains from one sample, sequenced in a study of control samples from healthy donors and cancer patients. The protocol was immunoSEQ multiplex PCR, while the TCRdb copy is restricted to in-frame clones and leaves out a portion. The repertoire holds some 410,000 clones, with about 93% as singletons. Sequenced: PBMCs. The receptors shown here come from a man aged 35 to 55 with head and neck cancer. Both conserved end residues are part of each CDR3. The order of the fields is clone size, J gene, D gene, V gene, CDR3 protein. The D gene is left open where the match is weak. Size is stated for part of the rows, as once, few or many counts, or as a class when the clone is expanded.

- TRBJ2-1 - TRBV19 CASSFLLANEQFF
once TRBJ2-5 - TRBV18 CASSPRDGTQYF
- TRBJ2-5 TRBD1 TRBV6-2/TRBV6-3 CASSYGTVGETQYF
- TRBJ1-1 - TRBV27 CASSYTTGRANTEAFF
- TRBJ1-2 - TRBV7-3 CASSLLAGSGYTF
once TRBJ2-3 TRBD2 TRBV5-4 CASSLRLAGVADTQYF
- TRBJ2-3 - TRBV24-1 CATSAAQVTDTQYF
- TRBJ2-2 - TRBV5-6 CASSFIRMGAGELFF
- TRBJ2-7 - TRBV11-3 CASSGLGSNEQYF
- TRBJ2-1 - TRBV14 CASSQDLVDEQFF
- TRBJ2-6 TRBD1 TRBV7-3 CASSSHGTALANVLTF
- TRBJ1-1 - TRBV7-3 CASSLTGGDTEAFF
- TRBJ2-1 - TRBV5-1 CASRPLTTSYNEQFF
- TRBJ1-2 - TRBV24-1 CATSDLGRDRGYTF
- TRBJ2-7 TRBD1 TRBV19 CASSPQGESYEQYF
- TRBJ2-3 - TRBV4-1 CASSRSGTQYF
- TRBJ2-7 - TRBV27 CASSPAGNYEQYF
- TRBJ2-2 TRBD1 TRBV7-3 CASSLMPGQGAGGELFF
- TRBJ1-2 - TRBV5-4 CASSLDVGEANYGYTF
once TRBJ2-5 - TRBV7-6 CASSYYQGVRETQYF
- TRBJ2-2 - TRBV19 CASSRRENTGELFF
- TRBJ2-7 TRBD1 TRBV6-2/TRBV6-3 CASSSLSGEGQGMSSYEQYF
- TRBJ1-5 - TRBV25-1 CASSDRVGNQPQHF
- TRBJ1-6 - TRBV28 CASSRRNSPLHF
- TRBJ2-2 - TRBV9 CASSVASRGNTGELFF
- TRBJ2-7 - TRBV9 CASSLGPDPSYEQYF
- TRBJ2-4 TRBD2 TRBV3-1/TRBV3-2 CASSQDRLAGGKVLNKNIQYF
- TRBJ2-3 TRBD1 TRBV5-1 CASSLGDSLDTQYF
- TRBJ2-2 TRBD1 TRBV4-3 CASRDRAGELFF
- TRBJ1-2 - TRBV5-1 CASSLLDSYGYTF
few TRBJ1-1 - TRBV30 CAWRRSITEAFF
- TRBJ1-1 - TRBV7-3 CASSLTGGNTEAFF
- TRBJ2-2 - TRBV12-3/TRBV12-4 CASTSVEDRELFF
- TRBJ1-6 - TRBV27 CASSFRQGYSPLHF
- TRBJ2-5 - TRBV5-1 CASSLDGPPETQYF